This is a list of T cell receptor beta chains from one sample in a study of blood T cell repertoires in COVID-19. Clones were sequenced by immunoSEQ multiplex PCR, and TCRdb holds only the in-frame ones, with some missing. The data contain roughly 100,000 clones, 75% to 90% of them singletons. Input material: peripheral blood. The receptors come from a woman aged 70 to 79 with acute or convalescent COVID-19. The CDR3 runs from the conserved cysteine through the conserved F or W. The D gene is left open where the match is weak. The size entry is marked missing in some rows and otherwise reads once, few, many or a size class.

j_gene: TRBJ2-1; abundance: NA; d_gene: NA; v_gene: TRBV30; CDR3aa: CAWSRIYGTANSYNEQFF; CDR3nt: TGTGCCTGGAGTCGTATTTATGGGACTGCGAATTCCTACAATGAGCAGTTCTTC
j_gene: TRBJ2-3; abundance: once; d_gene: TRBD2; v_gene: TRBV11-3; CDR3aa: CASSAGGLAGGPDTQYF; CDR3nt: TGTGCCAGCAGCGCTGGGGGACTAGCGGGGGGCCCAGATACGCAGTATTTT
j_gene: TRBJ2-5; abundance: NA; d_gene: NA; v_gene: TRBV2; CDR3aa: CASNRQGMETQYF; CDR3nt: TGTGCCAGCAATCGCCAGGGAATGGAGACCCAGTACTTC
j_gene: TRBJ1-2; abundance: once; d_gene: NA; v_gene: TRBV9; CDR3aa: CASSVGLNYGYTF; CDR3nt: TGTGCCAGCAGCGTAGGACTGAACTATGGCTACACCTTC
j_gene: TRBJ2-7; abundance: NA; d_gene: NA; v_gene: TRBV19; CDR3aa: CASSTSSGPYEQYF; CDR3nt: TGTGCCAGTAGTACTAGTAGCGGACCCTACGAGCAGTACTTC
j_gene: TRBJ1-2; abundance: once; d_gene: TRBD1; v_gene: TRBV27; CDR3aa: CASGGQGGGLGGYTF; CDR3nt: TGTGCCAGCGGGGGACAGGGGGGGGGTCTGGGCGGCTACACCTTC
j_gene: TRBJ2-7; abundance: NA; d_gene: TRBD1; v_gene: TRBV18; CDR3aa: CASSSVQGSEQYF; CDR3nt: TGTGCCAGCTCCAGCGTACAGGGGAGCGAGCAGTACTTC
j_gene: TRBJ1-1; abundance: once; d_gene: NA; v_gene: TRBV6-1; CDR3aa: CASSGGRRTFMNTEAFF; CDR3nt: TGTGCCAGCAGTGGGGGCCGCCGGACCTTTATGAACACTGAAGCTTTCTTT
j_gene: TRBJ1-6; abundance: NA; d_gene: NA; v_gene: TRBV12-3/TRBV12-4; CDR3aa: CASSSLGRSPLHF; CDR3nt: TGTGCCAGCAGTTCACTCGGTCGTTCACCCCTCCACTTT
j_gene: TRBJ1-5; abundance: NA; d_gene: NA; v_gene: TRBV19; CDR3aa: CASNNKEYDQPQHF; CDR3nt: TGTGCCAGTAATAACAAAGAATATGATCAGCCCCAGCATTTT
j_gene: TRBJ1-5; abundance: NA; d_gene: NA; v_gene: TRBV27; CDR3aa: CASSETAYSNQPQHF; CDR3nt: TGTGCCAGCAGTGAGACAGCGTATAGCAATCAGCCCCAGCATTTT
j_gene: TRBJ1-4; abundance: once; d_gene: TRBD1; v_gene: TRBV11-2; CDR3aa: CASSLGQGVGEKLFF; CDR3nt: TGTGCCAGCAGCTTAGGACAGGGGGTCGGGGAAAAACTGTTTTTT
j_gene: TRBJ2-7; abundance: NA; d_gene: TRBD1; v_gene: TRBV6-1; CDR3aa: CASSEGGQGNEQYF; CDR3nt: TGTGCCAGCAGTGAGGGGGGACAGGGAAACGAGCAGTACTTC
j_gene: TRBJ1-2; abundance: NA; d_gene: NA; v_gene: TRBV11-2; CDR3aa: CASSPPQGSYGYTF; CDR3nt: TGTGCCAGCAGCCCTCCACAGGGCAGTTATGGCTACACCTTC
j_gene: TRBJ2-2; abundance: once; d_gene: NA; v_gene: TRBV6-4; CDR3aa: CASSDTDTGELFF; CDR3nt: TGTGCCAGCAGTGACACGGACACCGGGGAGCTGTTTTTT
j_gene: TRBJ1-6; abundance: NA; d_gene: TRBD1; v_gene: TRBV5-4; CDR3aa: CASSTGQGGSPLHF; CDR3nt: TGTGCCAGCAGCACGGGACAGGGAGGATCACCCCTCCACTTT
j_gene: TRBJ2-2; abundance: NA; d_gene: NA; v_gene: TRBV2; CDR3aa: CASTQLNTGELFF; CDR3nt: TGTGCCAGCACCCAACTTAACACCGGGGAGCTGTTTTTT
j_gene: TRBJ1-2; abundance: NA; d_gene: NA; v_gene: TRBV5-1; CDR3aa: CASSSSTEGRLMGGYTF; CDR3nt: TGCGCCAGCAGCTCCTCAACGGAGGGCCGCCTGATGGGGGGCTACACCTTC
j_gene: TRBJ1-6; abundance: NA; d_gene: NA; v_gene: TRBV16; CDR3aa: CASSQGSGEYNSPLHF; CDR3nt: TGTGCCAGCAGCCAGGGTAGTGGAGAGTATAATTCACCCCTCCACTTT
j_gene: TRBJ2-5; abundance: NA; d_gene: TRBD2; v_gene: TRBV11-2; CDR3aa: CASSLGFGGARETQYF; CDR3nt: TGTGCCAGCAGCTTAGGGTTCGGGGGGGCCCGAGAGACCCAGTACTTC
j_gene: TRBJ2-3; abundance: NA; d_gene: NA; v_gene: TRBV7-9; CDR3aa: CASSPKALTDTQYF; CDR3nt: TGTGCCAGCAGCCCCAAAGCGTTGACAGATACGCAGTATTTT
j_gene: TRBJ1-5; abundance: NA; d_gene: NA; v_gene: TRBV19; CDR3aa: CASSIGVEDQPQHF; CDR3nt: TGTGCCAGTAGTATAGGAGTTGAAGATCAGCCCCAGCATTTT
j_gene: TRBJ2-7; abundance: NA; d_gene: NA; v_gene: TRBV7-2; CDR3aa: CASSFTGAGGYEQYF; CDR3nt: TGTGCCAGCAGCTTTACTGGGGCAGGAGGGTACGAGCAGTACTTC
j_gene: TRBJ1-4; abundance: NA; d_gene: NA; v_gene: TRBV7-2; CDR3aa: CASSLARTKGEKLFF; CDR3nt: TGTGCCAGCAGCTTAGCACGTACAAAGGGGGAAAAACTGTTTTTT
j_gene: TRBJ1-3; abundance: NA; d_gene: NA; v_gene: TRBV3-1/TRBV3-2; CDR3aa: CASSPSPGRYSGNTIYF; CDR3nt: TGTGCCAGCAGCCCCAGCCCCGGGAGATACTCTGGAAACACCATATATTTT
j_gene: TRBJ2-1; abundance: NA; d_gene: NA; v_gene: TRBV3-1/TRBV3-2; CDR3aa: CASRLAGNEQFF; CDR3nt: TGTGCCAGCAGATTGGCGGGAAATGAGCAGTTCTTC
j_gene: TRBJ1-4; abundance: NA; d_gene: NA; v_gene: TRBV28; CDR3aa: CASSSEGTPVATNEKLFF; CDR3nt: TGTGCCAGCAGTTCCGAAGGGACTCCAGTTGCAACTAATGAAAAACTGTTTTTT
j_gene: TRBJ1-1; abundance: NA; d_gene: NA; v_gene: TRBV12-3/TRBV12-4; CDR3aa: CASSFSVNTEAFF; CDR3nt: TGTGCCAGCAGTTTCAGCGTGAACACTGAAGCTTTCTTT
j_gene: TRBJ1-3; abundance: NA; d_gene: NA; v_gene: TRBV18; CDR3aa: CASSPPGAPDTIYF; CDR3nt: TGTGCCAGCTCACCACCGGGCGCCCCGGACACCATATATTTT
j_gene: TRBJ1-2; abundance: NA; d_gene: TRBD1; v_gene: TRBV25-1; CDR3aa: CASSESGTVYGYTF; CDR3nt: TGTGCCAGCAGTGAATCGGGGACAGTCTATGGCTACACCTTC
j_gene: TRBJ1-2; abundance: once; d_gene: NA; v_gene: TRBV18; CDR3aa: CASSPYDVQNPQNYGYTF; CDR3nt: TGTGCCAGCTCACCATACGATGTACAGAACCCACAGAACTATGGCTACACCTTC
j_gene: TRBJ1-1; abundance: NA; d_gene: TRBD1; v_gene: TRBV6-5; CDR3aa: CASSPDRGYTEAFF; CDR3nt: TGTGCCAGCAGCCCGGACAGGGGTTACACTGAAGCTTTCTTT
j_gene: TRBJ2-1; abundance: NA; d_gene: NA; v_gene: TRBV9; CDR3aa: CASSQTGNSNEQFF; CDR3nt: TGTGCCAGCAGCCAAACAGGGAATAGCAATGAGCAGTTCTTC
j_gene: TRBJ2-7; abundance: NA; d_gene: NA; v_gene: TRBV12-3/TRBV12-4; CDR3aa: CASSREEGLEQYF; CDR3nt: TGTGCCAGCAGTCGCGAGGAGGGGCTCGAGCAGTACTTC
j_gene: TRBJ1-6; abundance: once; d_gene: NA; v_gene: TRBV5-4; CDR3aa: CASSLSFSYNSPLHF; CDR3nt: TGTGCCAGCAGCTTGTCTTTCTCCTATAATTCACCCCTCCACTTT
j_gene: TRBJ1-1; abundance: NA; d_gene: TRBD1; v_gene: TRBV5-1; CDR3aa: CASSLASGGLTEAFF; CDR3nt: TGCGCCAGCAGCTTGGCTTCAGGGGGGCTCACTGAAGCTTTCTTT
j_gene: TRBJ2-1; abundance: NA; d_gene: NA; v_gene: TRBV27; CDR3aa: CASSRSSYNEQFF; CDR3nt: TGTGCCAGCAGTAGGAGCTCCTACAATGAGCAGTTCTTC
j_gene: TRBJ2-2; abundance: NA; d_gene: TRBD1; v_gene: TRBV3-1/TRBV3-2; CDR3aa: CASRNDRVNTGELFF; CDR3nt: TGTGCCAGCAGGAATGACAGGGTGAACACCGGGGAGCTGTTTTTT
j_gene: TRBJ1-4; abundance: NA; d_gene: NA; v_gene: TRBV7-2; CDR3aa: CASSSTQGFGNEKLFF; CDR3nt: TGTGCCAGCAGCTCAACCCAGGGCTTCGGTAATGAAAAACTGTTTTTT
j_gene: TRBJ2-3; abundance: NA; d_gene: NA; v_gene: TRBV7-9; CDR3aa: CASSRQGGYTDTQYF; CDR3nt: TGTGCCAGCAGCCGGCAGGGAGGATACACAGATACGCAGTATTTT
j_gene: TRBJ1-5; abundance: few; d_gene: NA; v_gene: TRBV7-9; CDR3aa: CASSPGGNQPQHF; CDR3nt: TGTGCCAGCAGCCCGGGAGGCAATCAGCCCCAGCATTTT
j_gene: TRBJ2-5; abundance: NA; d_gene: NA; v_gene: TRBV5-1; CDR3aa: CASSWNSGKETQYF; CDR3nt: TGCGCCAGCAGCTGGAACTCGGGAAAAGAGACCCAGTACTTC
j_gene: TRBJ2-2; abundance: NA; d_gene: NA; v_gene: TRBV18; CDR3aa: CASSPTRQQTGELFF; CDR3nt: TGTGCCAGCTCACCAACCAGACAGCAAACCGGGGAGCTGTTTTTT
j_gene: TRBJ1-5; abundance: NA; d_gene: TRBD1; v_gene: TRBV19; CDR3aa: CASSSTGSKGVNQPQHF; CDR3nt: TGTGCCAGTAGTTCGACAGGGTCCAAGGGGGTCAATCAGCCCCAGCATTTT
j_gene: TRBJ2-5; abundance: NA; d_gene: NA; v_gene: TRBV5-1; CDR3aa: CASSPEGGFQETQYF; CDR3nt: TGCGCCAGCAGCCCGGAGGGCGGCTTCCAAGAGACCCAGTACTTC
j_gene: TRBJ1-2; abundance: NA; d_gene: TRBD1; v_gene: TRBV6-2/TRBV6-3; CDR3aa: CASSFGTVYGYTF; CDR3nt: TGTGCCAGCAGCTTCGGGACAGTATATGGCTACACCTTC
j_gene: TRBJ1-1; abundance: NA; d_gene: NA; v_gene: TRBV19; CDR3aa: CASSISGQGGLNTEAFF; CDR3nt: TGTGCCAGTAGTATATCAGGGCAAGGGGGTTTGAACACTGAAGCTTTCTTT
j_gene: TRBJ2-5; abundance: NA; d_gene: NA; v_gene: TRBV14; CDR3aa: CASSEHQETQYF; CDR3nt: TGTGCCAGCTCGGAGCATCAAGAGACCCAGTACTTC
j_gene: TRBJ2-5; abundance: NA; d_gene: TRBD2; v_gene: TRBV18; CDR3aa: CASLPSGGLQETQYF; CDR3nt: TGTGCCAGCTTACCTAGCGGGGGTCTTCAAGAGACCCAGTACTTC
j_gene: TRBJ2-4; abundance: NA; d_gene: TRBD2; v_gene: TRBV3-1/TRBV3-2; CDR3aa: CASSQDRPSGSLLAKNIQYF; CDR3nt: TGTGCCAGCAGCCAAGATCGGCCTAGCGGGAGTTTACTAGCCAAAAACATTCAGTACTTC
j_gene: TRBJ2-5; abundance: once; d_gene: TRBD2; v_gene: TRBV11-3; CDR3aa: CASSFGLAGGPPETQYF; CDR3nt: TGTGCCAGCAGCTTTGGACTAGCGGGGGGGCCCCCAGAGACCCAGTACTTC
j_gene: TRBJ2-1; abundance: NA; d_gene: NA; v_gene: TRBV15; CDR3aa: CATSRGTGKGYNEQFF; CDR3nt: TGTGCCACCAGCAGGGGTACAGGGAAAGGCTACAATGAGCAGTTCTTC
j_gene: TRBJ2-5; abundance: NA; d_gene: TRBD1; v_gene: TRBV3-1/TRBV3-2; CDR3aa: CASSQSTGSMAQYF; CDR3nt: TGTGCCAGCAGCCAATCGACAGGGTCGATGGCCCAGTACTTC
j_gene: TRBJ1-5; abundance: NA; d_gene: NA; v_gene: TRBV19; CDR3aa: CASRLLVGGHQPQHF; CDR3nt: TGTGCCAGCCGTCTGTTAGTAGGAGGGCATCAGCCCCAGCATTTT
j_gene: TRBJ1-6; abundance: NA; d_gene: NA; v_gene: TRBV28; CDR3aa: CASSPDDRTNSPLHF; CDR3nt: TGTGCCAGCAGCCCCGACGACAGGACTAATTCACCCCTCCACTTT
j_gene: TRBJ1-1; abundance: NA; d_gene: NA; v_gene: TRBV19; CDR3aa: CASSTYTGFTEAFF; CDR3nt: TGTGCCAGTAGTACCTACACAGGGTTCACTGAAGCTTTCTTT
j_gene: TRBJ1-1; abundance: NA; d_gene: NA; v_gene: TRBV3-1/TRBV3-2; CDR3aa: CASSRATNTEAFF; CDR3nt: TGTGCCAGCAGCCGGGCCACGAACACTGAAGCTTTCTTT
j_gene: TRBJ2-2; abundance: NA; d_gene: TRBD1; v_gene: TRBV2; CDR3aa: CASDTRDRNTGELFF; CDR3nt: TGTGCCAGCGATACCCGGGACAGAAACACCGGGGAGCTGTTTTTT